One and the same sample provided the 2 T cell receptor beta chains below, sequenced in a study of T cells expressing NK-cell markers. After re-calling the 5' RACE reads, TCRdb lists one entry per CDR3 protein, DNA absent. The sample is made up of 250,000 or so distinct CDR3 sequences, and the top ten hold 4% to 4.5% of it. Sequenced sample: blood T cells: a sorted CD56 or NKG2C T cell subset, CD4+ or CD8+ T cells, or bulk PBMC T cells (not recorded which). The origin of the receptors is a woman aged 18-70 years in good health.

The rearrangement joins TRBV4-3 to TRBJ1-5; checking the TCRdb D call of TRBD1 is not possible without DNA. The CDR3 loop spans 17 amino acids. CDR1 and CDR2 (germline): LGHNA, YSLEER. This CDR3 is CASSQVAGANGNQPQHF.

The gene calls are TRBV5-1 and TRBJ2-1; TCRdb names TRBD2, which stays unverified in the absence of DNA. The CDR3 has 15 amino acids. In germline, CDR1 is SGHRS, CDR2 YFSETQ. The CDR3 region is CASRGSGRAHNEQFF.